The 30 T cell receptor beta chains listed next were all sequenced from one sample in a study of cytomegalovirus exposure and HLA in healthy donors. It was with 60 Vbeta and 13 Jbeta primers that the PCR ran. Profiling relied on immunoSEQ multiplex PCR, and the TCRdb table lists in-frame clones only, not all of them. The data show 130,000 to 150,000 clones, approximately 80% seen once. The sequenced sample was PBMCs. The receptors stem from a female donor in good health and CMV-seronegative.

The J gene is TRBJ1-3, the V gene TRBV29-1, with 12 bases aligning to TRBD1. The CDR3 covers 17 residues. Trimming removed 6 bases from V and 0 bases from J; junction bases left unmatched: 9. CDR1 SQVTM and CDR2 ANQGSEA come from the germline V gene. The CDR3 DNA follows: TGCAGCGTAGTCTCCGGGACAGGGGGCATCTCTGGAAACACCATATATTTT. Its protein product is CSVVSGTGGISGNTIYF.

CDR3 protein: CSVRDTGNTIYF. The CDR3, as DNA: TGCAGCGTCCGGGACACTGGAAACACCATATATTTT. This rearrangement joins TRBV29-1 to TRBJ1-3, with D possibly being TRBD1 (6 bases). The CDR3 totals 12 residues. V was clipped by 6 bases and J by 2 bases, with 8 bases between them. Germline V gene lookup returns CDR1 SQVTM and CDR2 ANQGSEA.

This clone is a singleton in its sample. Here the CDR3 DNA reads TGTGCCAGCAGCTTATATCCGGGTGGGACTAGCGGACACACAGATACGCAGTATTTT. As protein: CASSLYPGGTSGHTDTQYF. The chain carries TRBV7-6 and TRBJ2-3, with TRBD2 identical over 11 bases. Unmatched junction bases numbered 12, after V lost 2 bases and J lost 2 bases. CDR1 and CDR2 from the germline V gene are SGHVS and FNYEAQ. The length of the CDR3 is 19 residues.

The chain joins TRBV28 to TRBJ2-7; TRBD1 agrees at 7 bases. J was trimmed by 2 bases and V by 6 bases; bases with no gene match: 10. The germline CDR1 and CDR2 sequences are MDHEN and SYDVKM. The CDR3 totals 15 residues. The CDR3 bases are TGTGCCAGCAGCACCCCCGGGACAGCGACCTACGAGCAGTACTTC. Translation gives CASSTPGTATYEQYF.

This clone showed up just once. The chain has TRBV30 and TRBJ1-4; the match to TRBD1 covers 11 bases. The CDR3 covers 17 residues. J was trimmed by 8 bases and V by 1 base; bases with no gene match: 12. Per the germline V gene, CDR1 is GTSNPN and CDR2 is SVGIG (reference sequence). The CDR3 spells CAWSARTGGAIREKLFF. The CDR3 nucleotides are TGTGCCTGGAGTGCACGGACAGGGGGCGCGATCAGAGAAAAACTGTTTTTT.

J is TRBJ2-5 and V is TRBV7-6; TRBD2 is a possible D gene (6 bases). V was pared by 1 base and J by 2 bases, with 14 bases between. Germline-derived CDR1 and CDR2 are SGHVS and FNYEAQ. The CDR3 spans 16 residues. CDR3 amino acids: CASSLGGMTVQETQYF. In DNA form, the CDR3 reads TGTGCCAGCAGCTTAGGCGGGATGACTGTGCAAGAGACCCAGTACTTC.

This clone was recorded only once. V and J are TRBV7-9 and TRBJ1-1; TRBD1 is a possible D gene (5 bases). The ends were cut back, 5 bases at V and 5 bases at J, with 15 bases in the middle. This CDR3 has 14 residues. Germline assignment: CDR1 SEHNR and CDR2 FQNEAQ (reference sequence). The CDR3 region has the DNA TGTGCCAGCAGCCCACCCACAGGATTAACTGAAGCTTTCTTT. Its protein product is CASSPPTGLTEAFF.

This chain links TRBV11-2 with TRBJ2-5; weak D call: TRBD1 (5 bases). Germline lookup yields CDR1 SGHAT and CDR2 FQNNGV. V lost 5 bases and J lost 5, with 15 bases in between. This CDR3 comprises 14 residues. The CDR3 bases are TGTGCCAGCAGCGTCCAGGGCTTTGAGGAGACCCAGTACTTC. Amino acid sequence: CASSVQGFEETQYF.

This chain joins TRBV19 and TRBJ1-2; the D is unclear. This CDR3 spans 13 amino acids. From germline, CDR1 is LNHDA and CDR2 SQIVND (reference sequence). Trimming removed 5 bases at V and 8 bases at J, with 15 bases between. This CDR3 is CASSYSPREGYTF. The CDR3, as DNA: TGTGCCAGTAGTTATAGTCCCCGTGAAGGCTACACCTTC.

This clone was detected only a few times. Relative to the germline gene, one junction end is altered; a read error may explain this. The genes are TRBV7-9 and TRBJ1-1; a weak D match, TRBD1 (5 bases). CDR1 is SEHNR, CDR2 FQNEAQ, per germline (reference sequence). The CDR3 is made up of 12 amino acids. CDR3 residues: CSSSNRLSEAFF. CDR3 nucleotides: TGTTCCAGCAGCAACAGGCTTTCTGAAGCTTTCTTT.

Here the CDR3 reads CASSVRGPNQPQHF. DNA for the CDR3: TGTGCCAGCAGCGTCAGGGGCCCCAATCAGCCCCAGCATTTT. The chain uses TRBV28 and TRBJ1-5; a weak D match, TRBD1 (6 bases). The germline gives CDR1 MDHEN, CDR2 SYDVKM. The CDR3 is made up of 14 amino acids. Deletions cut 6 bases from V and 3 bases from J, with 12 bases between.

The chain is built from TRBV30 and TRBJ1-1; D may be TRBD1 (5 bases). Germline lookup yields CDR1 GTSNPN and CDR2 SVGIG (reference sequence). The CDR3 is made up of 15 amino acids. V dropped 2 bases and J dropped 0 bases, with 13 bases sitting between them. CDR3 in amino acids: CAWSTTGALNTEAFF. Written as DNA, the CDR3 is TGTGCCTGGAGTACTACAGGAGCGCTGAACACTGAAGCTTTCTTT.

The chain carries TRBV19 and TRBJ2-1, with 13 nucleotides matching TRBD2. This CDR3 region has 14 residues. Germline CDR1 is LNHDA and CDR2 is SQIVND (reference sequence). V dropped 8 bases and J dropped 9; count of bases not matched to a gene: 7. The chain's CDR3 is CASRGLAGASEQFF. For the CDR3, the DNA is TGTGCCAGTCGAGGACTAGCGGGAGCCAGTGAGCAGTTCTTC.

The V and J genes are TRBV5-4 and TRBJ2-5; a weak D match, TRBD1 (6 bases). The end of the DNA fits TRBJ2-7 better, so the J call may be wrong. Per the germline V gene, CDR1 is SGHNT and CDR2 is YYREEE (reference sequence). CDR3 size: 14 residues. The CDR3 sequence is CASSPGARYYEQYF. In nucleotides, the CDR3 is TGTGCCAGCAGCCCAGGGGCTAGGTACTACGAGCAGTACTTC.

The chain has TRBV6-1 and TRBJ2-3, with TRBD2 as a possible D gene (6 bases). Germline CDR1 and CDR2: MNHNS and SASEGT. V was shortened by 2 bases and J by 4 bases, with 28 bases between the two germline ends. The CDR3 extends over 20 amino acids. The DNA of the CDR3 is TGTGCCAGCAGTGAAAGGATCCGATTTGCGGGGAGTGGGACCGCAGATACGCAGTATTTT. Protein product: CASSERIRFAGSGTADTQYF.

The chain is built from TRBV5-1 and TRBJ2-7; 8 bases line up with TRBD2. The V segment lost 5 bases and the J segment 1 base; nucleotides outside the gene matches: 5. Germline V gene sequence: CDR1 SGHRS, CDR2 YFSETQ. The CDR3 consists of 14 residues. The CDR3 here is CASRPGLVSYEQYF. CDR3 nucleotide sequence: TGCGCCAGCAGACCGGGACTAGTGTCCTACGAGCAGTACTTC.

J is TRBJ2-5 and V is TRBV27, with 8 bases aligning to TRBD1. The end of the DNA is better explained by TRBJ2-7, so the J call may be wrong. The CDR3 totals 15 residues. CDR1 and CDR2 from the germline V gene are MNHEY and SMNVEV (reference sequence). The CDR3 reads CASSLRQGFSYEQYF. The CDR3 nucleotides read TGTGCCAGCAGTTTACGACAGGGGTTCAGCTACGAGCAGTACTTC.

The V gene is TRBV5-1, the J gene TRBJ2-3; 9 nucleotides line up with TRBD1. CDR1 is SGHRS and CDR2 is YFSETQ in the germline V gene. The CDR3 contains 15 residues. With V trimmed by 4 bases and J by 3 bases, 6 bases remained unmatched. The CDR3 spells CASSPGTGITDTQYF. The CDR3 DNA is TGCGCCAGCAGCCCCGGGACAGGGATTACAGATACGCAGTATTTT.

The V call is TRBV27, the J call TRBJ2-7, with D tentatively TRBD2 (5 bases). Trimming pared 5 bases from V and 7 bases from J, leaving 15 bases between. Germline values: CDR1 MNHEY, CDR2 SMNVEV (reference sequence). The CDR3 is 13 residues long. The CDR3 here is CASSPYRAGEQYF. The CDR3 coding sequence is TGTGCCAGCAGTCCCTACCGGGCGGGTGAGCAGTACTTC.

The chain carries TRBV10-3 and TRBJ2-7; 9 bases match TRBD1. The CDR3 contains 14 residues. V shed 6 bases, J shed 4 bases, and the junction held 7 bases outside the gene matches. The V gene's germline CDR1 is ENHRY and CDR2 SYGVKD. The DNA for the CDR3 is TGTGCCATCAGCTCAGACAGGGGGGTGTACGAGCAGTACTTC. The encoded protein is CAISSDRGVYEQYF.

This sequence joins TRBV7-2 and TRBJ2-1; 10 bases fit TRBD1. Trimming took 3 bases from V and 14 from J; bases not matched to a gene: 4. Germline lookup yields CDR1 SGHTA and CDR2 FQGNSA. The CDR3 sequence is 12 residues long. In nucleotides, the CDR3 is TGTGCCAGCAGCTTTCCAGGACAGGGGGAGTTCTTC. Protein: CASSFPGQGEFF.

In its sample, this clone was seen a few times. The chain carries TRBV15 and TRBJ1-1, with unresolved D. CDR1 is LNHNV and CDR2 is YYDKDF in the germline V gene (reference sequence). The CDR3 runs to 14 residues. Deletions cut 1 base from V and 5 bases from J, with 11 bases between. The DNA for the CDR3 is TGTGCCACCAGCAGAGTTCCCGGGTTGACTGAAGCTTTCTTT. Translation: CATSRVPGLTEAFF. The whole variable domain, filled in from reference TRBV15 and TRBJ1-1, reads DAMVIQNPRYQVTQFGKPVTLSCSQTLNHNVMYWYQQKSSQAPKLLFHYYDKDFNNEADTPDNFQSRRPNTSFCFLDIRSPGLGDTAMYLCATSRVPGLTEAFFGQGTRLTVV.

The sample holds one count of this clone. CDR3 region: CAWSLLGVDYNEQFF. For the CDR3, the DNA is TGTGCCTGGAGCCTTTTGGGAGTGGACTACAATGAGCAGTTCTTC. V is TRBV30 and J is TRBJ2-1, with D maybe TRBD2 (5 bases). V was cut by 3 bases and J by 3 bases, with 15 bases left in between. This CDR3 has 15 amino acids. Germline V gene lookup returns CDR1 GTSNPN and CDR2 SVGIG (reference sequence).

Only one count was recorded for this clone. This chain links TRBV28 with TRBJ2-1, with TRBD1 identical over 8 bases. J gave up 15 bases and V 4 bases, and 5 bases lay outside the gene matches. The CDR3 is 11 residues long. Germline lookup yields CDR1 MDHEN and CDR2 SYDVKM. The CDR3 sequence: CASSSLQGGFF. The CDR3, as DNA: TGTGCCAGCAGTTCCCTACAGGGGGGGTTCTTC.

A few counts support this clone. V is TRBV27 and J is TRBJ1-1; tentative D call: TRBD1 (5 bases). Trimming pared 3 bases from V and 1 base from J, leaving 6 bases between. This CDR3 is 13 amino acids long. Looked up from germline, CDR1 is MNHEY and CDR2 is SMNVEV (reference sequence). CDR3 DNA: TGTGCCAGCAGTTTCAGGGAGAACACTGAAGCTTTCTTT. Protein product: CASSFRENTEAFF.

This chain uses TRBV7-2 with TRBJ2-2; 8 nucleotides agree with TRBD1. The J segment lost 1 base and the V segment lost 3 bases, leaving 1 base of the junction unmatched. CDR1 and CDR2 from the germline V gene are SGHTA and FQGNSA. The CDR3 runs to 15 residues. The CDR3 region has the DNA TGTGCCAGCAGCTTCGACAGGGGGAACACCGGGGAGCTGTTTTTT. Translation: CASSFDRGNTGELFF.

The gene calls are TRBV25-1 and TRBJ2-1, with TRBD2 as a possible D gene (5 bases). The CDR3 has 17 residues. Germline V gene sequence: CDR1 MGHDK, CDR2 SYGVNS. V was clipped by 3 bases and J by 0 bases, with 15 bases between them. The CDR3 coding sequence is TGTGCCAGCAGTGACGCCTTGGGCGGGCTCTCCTACAATGAGCAGTTCTTC. This sequence encodes CASSDALGGLSYNEQFF.

This clone was recorded a few times. This sample includes further DNA sequences coding for the same CDR3. The V gene is TRBV7-9, the J gene TRBJ1-1; the match to TRBD1 covers 9 bases. Germline lookup yields CDR1 SEHNR and CDR2 FQNEAQ (reference sequence). The trim removed 1 base at V and 1 base at J, leaving 1 base unmatched. CDR3 size: 15 residues. CDR3 nucleotide sequence: TGTGCCAGCAGCTTAGTGGGACAGGGGAACACTGAAGCTTTCTTT. It translates to CASSLVGQGNTEAFF.

The DNA for the CDR3 is TGCGCCAGCAGCTTGCTCGGGAACAATGAGCAGTTCTTC. As protein: CASSLLGNNEQFF. V is TRBV5-1 and J is TRBJ2-1; D possibly corresponds to TRBD2 (5 bases). CDR3 length equals 13 residues. Trimming took 1 base from V and 5 from J, leaving 7 bases between them. The germline V gene encodes CDR1 SGHRS and CDR2 YFSETQ.

This clone was detected only a few times. The chain combines TRBV9 with TRBJ1-4, with D possibly TRBD1 on 5 matching bases. Germline CDR1 and CDR2: SGDLS and YYNGEE. This CDR3 comprises 17 residues. V gave up 0 bases and J gave up 0 bases, with 12 bases separating them. The CDR3 loop is CASSVGAGRTTNEKLFF. The CDR3 region has the DNA TGTGCCAGCAGCGTAGGGGCAGGGCGAACAACTAATGAAAAACTGTTTTTT.